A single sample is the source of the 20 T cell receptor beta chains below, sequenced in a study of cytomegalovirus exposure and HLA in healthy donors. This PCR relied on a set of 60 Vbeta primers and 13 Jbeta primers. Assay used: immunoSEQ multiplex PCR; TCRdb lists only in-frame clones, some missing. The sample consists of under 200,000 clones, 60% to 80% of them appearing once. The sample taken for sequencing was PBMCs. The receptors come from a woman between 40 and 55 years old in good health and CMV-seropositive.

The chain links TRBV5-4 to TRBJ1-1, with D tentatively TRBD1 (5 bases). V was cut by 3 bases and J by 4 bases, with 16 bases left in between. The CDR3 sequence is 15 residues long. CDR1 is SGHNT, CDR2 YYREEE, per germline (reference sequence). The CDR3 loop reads CASSSEPGRATEAFF. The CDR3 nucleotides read TGTGCCAGCAGCTCTGAACCCGGCAGGGCCACTGAAGCTTTCTTT.

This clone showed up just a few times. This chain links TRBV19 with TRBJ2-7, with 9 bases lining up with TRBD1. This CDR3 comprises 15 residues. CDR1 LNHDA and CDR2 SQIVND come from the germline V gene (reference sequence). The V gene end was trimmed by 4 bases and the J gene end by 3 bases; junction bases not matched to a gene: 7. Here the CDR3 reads CASSTYTGGDYEQYF. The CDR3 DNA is TGTGCCAGTAGTACCTATACAGGGGGCGACTACGAGCAGTACTTC.

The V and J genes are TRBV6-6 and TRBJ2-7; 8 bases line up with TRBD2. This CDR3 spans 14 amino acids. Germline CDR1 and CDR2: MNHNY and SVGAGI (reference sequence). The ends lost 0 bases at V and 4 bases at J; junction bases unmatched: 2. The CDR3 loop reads CASSYSAGGYEQYF. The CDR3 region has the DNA TGTGCCAGCAGTTACTCGGCGGGGGGATACGAGCAGTACTTC.

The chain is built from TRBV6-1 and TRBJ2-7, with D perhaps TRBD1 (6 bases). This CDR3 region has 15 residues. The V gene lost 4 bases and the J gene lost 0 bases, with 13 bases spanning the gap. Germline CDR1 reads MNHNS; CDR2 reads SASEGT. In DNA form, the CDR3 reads TGTGCCAGCAGTGGGGGACACGTTCCCTCCTACGAGCAGTACTTC. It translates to CASSGGHVPSYEQYF.

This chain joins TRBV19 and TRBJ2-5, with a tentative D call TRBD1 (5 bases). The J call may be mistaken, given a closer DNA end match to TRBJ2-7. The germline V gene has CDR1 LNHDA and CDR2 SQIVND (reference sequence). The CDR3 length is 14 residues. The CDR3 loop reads CASSIGGHFYEQYF. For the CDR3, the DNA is TGTGCCAGTAGTATAGGTGGACACTTTTACGAGCAGTACTTC.

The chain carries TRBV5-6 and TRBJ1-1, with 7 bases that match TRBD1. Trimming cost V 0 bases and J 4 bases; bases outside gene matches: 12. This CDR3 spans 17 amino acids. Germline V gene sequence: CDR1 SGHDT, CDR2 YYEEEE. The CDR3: CASSLEAGTVIATEAFF. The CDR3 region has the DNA TGTGCCAGCAGCTTGGAAGCCGGGACAGTAATAGCCACTGAAGCTTTCTTT.

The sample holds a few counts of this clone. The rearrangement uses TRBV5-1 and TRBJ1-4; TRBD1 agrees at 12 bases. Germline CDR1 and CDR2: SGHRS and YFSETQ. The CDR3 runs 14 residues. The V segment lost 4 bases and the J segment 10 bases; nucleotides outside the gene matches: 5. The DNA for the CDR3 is TGCGCCAGCAGCACCGGGACAGGGGGCTTAAAACTGTTTTTT. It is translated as CASSTGTGGLKLFF.

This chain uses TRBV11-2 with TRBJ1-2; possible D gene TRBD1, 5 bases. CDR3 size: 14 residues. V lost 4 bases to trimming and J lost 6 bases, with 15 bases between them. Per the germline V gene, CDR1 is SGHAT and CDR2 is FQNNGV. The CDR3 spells CASSSTVALDGYTF. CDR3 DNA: TGTGCCAGCAGCTCGACAGTGGCCTTGGATGGCTACACCTTC.

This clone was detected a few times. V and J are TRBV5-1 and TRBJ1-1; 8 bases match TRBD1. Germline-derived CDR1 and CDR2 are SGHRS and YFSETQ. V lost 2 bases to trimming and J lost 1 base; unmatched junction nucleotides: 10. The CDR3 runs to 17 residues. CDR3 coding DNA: TGCGCCAGCAGCTTAGCCCCAGGGGGCGCGGGGAACACTGAAGCTTTCTTT. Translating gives CASSLAPGGAGNTEAFF.

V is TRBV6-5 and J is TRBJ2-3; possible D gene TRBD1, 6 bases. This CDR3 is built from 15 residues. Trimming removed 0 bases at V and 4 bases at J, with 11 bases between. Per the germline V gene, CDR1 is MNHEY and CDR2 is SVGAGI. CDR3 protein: CASSYSDEGADTQYF. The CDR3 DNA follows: TGTGCCAGCAGTTACTCGGATGAGGGGGCAGATACGCAGTATTTT.

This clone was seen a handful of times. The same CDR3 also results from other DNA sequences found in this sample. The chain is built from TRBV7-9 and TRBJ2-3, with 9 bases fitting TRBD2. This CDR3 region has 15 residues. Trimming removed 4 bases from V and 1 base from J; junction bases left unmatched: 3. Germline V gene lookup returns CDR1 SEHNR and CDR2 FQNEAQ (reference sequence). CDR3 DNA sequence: TGTGCCAGCAGCTCTTTAGCGGGGGGCACAGATACGCAGTATTTT. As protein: CASSSLAGGTDTQYF. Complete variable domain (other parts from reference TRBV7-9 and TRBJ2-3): DTGVSQNPRHKITKRGQNVTFRCDPISEHNRLYWYRQTLGQGPEFLTYFQNEAQLEKSRLLSDRFSAERPKGSFSTLEIQRTEQGDSAMYLCASSSLAGGTDTQYFGPGTRLTVL.

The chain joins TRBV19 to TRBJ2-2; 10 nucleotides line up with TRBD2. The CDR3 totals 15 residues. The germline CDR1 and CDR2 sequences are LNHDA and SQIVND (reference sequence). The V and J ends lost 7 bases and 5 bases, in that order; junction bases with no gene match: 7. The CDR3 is CASTLAGAITGELFF. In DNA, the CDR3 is TGTGCCAGTACCCTAGCGGGGGCCATTACCGGGGAGCTGTTTTTT. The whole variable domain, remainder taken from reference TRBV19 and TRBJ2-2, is DGGITQSPKYLFRKEGQNVTLSCEQNLNHDAMYWYRQDPGQGLRLIYYSQIVNDFQKGDIAEGYSVSREKKESFPLTVTSAQKNPTAFYLCASTLAGAITGELFFGEGSRLTVL.

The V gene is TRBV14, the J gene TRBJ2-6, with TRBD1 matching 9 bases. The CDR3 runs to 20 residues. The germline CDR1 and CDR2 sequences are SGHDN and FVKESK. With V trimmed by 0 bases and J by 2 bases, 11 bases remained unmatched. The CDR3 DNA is TGTGCCAGCAGCCAAGATAATGGGACAGGGCGTCTCCCTGGGGCCAACGTCCTGACTTTC. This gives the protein CASSQDNGTGRLPGANVLTF.

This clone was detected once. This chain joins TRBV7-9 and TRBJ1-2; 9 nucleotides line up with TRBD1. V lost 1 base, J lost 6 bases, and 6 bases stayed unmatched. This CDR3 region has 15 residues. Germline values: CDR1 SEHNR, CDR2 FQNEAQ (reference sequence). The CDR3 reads CASSLDRGRIDGYTF. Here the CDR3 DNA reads TGTGCCAGCAGCTTAGACAGGGGGCGAATAGATGGCTACACCTTC.

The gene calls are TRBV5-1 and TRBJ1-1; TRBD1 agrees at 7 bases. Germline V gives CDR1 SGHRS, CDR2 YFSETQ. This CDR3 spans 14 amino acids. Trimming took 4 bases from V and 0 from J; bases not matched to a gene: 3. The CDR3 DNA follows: TGCGCCAGCAGCCCCGGGACAGTGAACACTGAAGCTTTCTTT. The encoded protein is CASSPGTVNTEAFF.

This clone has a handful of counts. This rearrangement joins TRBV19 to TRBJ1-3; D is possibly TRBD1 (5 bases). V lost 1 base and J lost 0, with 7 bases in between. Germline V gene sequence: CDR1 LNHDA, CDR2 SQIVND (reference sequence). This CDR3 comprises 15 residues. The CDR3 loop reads CASSIGGDSGNTIYF. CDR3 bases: TGTGCCAGTAGTATAGGGGGGGACTCTGGAAACACCATATATTTT. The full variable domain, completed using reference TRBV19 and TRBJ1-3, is DGGITQSPKYLFRKEGQNVTLSCEQNLNHDAMYWYRQDPGQGLRLIYYSQIVNDFQKGDIAEGYSVSREKKESFPLTVTSAQKNPTAFYLCASSIGGDSGNTIYFGEGSWLTVV.

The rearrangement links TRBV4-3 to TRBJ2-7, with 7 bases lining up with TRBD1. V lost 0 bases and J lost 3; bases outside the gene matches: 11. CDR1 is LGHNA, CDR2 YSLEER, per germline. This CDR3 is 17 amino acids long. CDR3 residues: CASSQDGWGQLDYEQYF. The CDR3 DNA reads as TGCGCCAGCAGCCAAGACGGCTGGGGACAGCTTGACTACGAGCAGTACTTC.

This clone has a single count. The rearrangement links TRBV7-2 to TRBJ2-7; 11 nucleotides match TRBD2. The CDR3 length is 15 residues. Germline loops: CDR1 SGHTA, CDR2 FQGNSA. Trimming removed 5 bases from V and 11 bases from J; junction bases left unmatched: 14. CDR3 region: CASSPGGSGRVSKYF. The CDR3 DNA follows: TGTGCCAGCAGCCCAGGAGGTAGCGGGAGGGTATCAAAGTACTTC.

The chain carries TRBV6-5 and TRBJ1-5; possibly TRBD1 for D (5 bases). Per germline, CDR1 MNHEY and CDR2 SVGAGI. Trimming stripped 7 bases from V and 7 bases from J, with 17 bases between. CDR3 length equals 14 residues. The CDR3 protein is CASTVRGSPQPQHF. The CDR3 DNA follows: TGTGCCAGCACCGTAAGGGGCAGTCCCCAGCCCCAGCATTTT.

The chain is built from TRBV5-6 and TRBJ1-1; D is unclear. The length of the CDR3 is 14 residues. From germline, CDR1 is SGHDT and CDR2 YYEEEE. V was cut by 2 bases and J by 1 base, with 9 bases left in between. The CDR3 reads CASSFRHTNTEAFF. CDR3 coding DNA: TGTGCCAGCAGCTTTCGACATACGAACACTGAAGCTTTCTTT.